This T cell receptor (beta chain) was captured in a study of neurological immune-mediated disorders. The CDR3 is 15 residues long. Per germline, CDR1 ENHRY and CDR2 SYGVKD. There are many counts of this clonotype. The junction and the germline gene differ at one end; a read error may be behind it. TCRdb processed the 5' RACE reads anew with MiXCR; each CDR3 protein has one entry. In the table there are 55,000 to 70,000 distinct CDR3 sequences, 4.5% to 5.5% of which are singletons. This TCR was recovered from a woman between 50 and 59 years old with multiple sclerosis. This chain connects TRBV10-3 to TRBJ2-1; 9 bases line up with TRBD2. The material sequenced was PBMCs. The CDR3 sequence: CAIGDSGGSNNEQFF. The CDR3 DNA reads TGTGCCATCGGGGATAGCGGGGGCTCCAACAATGAGCAGTTCTTC.